A single sample gave rise to the 20 T cell receptor beta chains below, sequenced in a study of spatial heterogeneity in lung cancer. Study-wide results and limits: Within tumors, counts of expanded alpha and beta TCRs tracked tumor mutation counts.

TCRdb processed the 5' RACE reads anew with MiXCR; each CDR3 protein has one entry. The sample includes around 18,000 distinct CDR3 sequences, roughly 5.8% of them seen just once. Their specific antigens are unknown. Time point of the sample: sample taken at primary tumor resection. The specimen comprised lung tumor tissue, sampled at surgery. The origin of the receptors is a female donor with early-stage non-small cell lung cancer.

This clonotype was recorded many times. This chain uses TRBV21-1 with TRBJ2-5; no DNA check was done on the table's D call, TRBD1. TRBV21-1 is described as a pseudogene. The CDR3 covers 18 residues. The CDR3 protein is CASSVPGHQYRYQETQYF. CDR3 nucleotides: TGTGCCAGCAGCGTCCCGGGACACCAGTATCGGTACCAAGAGACCCAGTACTTC.

This chain joins TRBV5-1 and TRBJ2-1; 8 bases match TRBD2. J lost 6 bases, V lost 4 bases, and 12 bases had no gene match. The V gene's germline CDR1 is SGHRS and CDR2 YFSETQ. The CDR3 loop spans 16 amino acids. The CDR3 nucleotides are TGCGCCAGCAGCCCTGTTCCTAGCGGGCGATCCAATGAGCAGTTCTTC. Translating it yields CASSPVPSGRSNEQFF.

The chain employs TRBV9 and TRBJ2-5, with TRBD2 identical over 10 bases. Looked up from germline, CDR1 is SGDLS and CDR2 is YYNGEE. V was clipped by 0 bases and J by 2 bases; unmatched bases: 4. There are 16 residues in the CDR3. CDR3 DNA: TGTGCCAGCAGCGTAGCTGGGGGACTAGCGCAAGAGACCCAGTACTTC. Translation gives CASSVAGGLAQETQYF.

This clonotype was found a few times. The chain is built from TRBV29-1 and TRBJ2-3, with D unclear. The germline gives CDR1 SQVTM, CDR2 ANQGSEA. This CDR3 region has 12 residues. The V gene lost 0 bases and the J gene lost 9 bases, with 10 bases spanning the gap. CDR3 nucleotides: TGCAGCGTTGAAGATCCTAGTGACACGCAGTATTTT. As protein: CSVEDPSDTQYF.

This clonotype was counted ten times or more. V is TRBV7-2 and J is TRBJ1-1; possible D gene TRBD1, 5 bases. This CDR3 contains 12 residues. V was shortened by 3 bases and J by 11 bases, with 13 bases between the two germline ends. Germline V lookup: CDR1 SGHTA, CDR2 FQGNSA. The CDR3 loop is CASSFRDPRAFF. The CDR3 DNA is TGTGCCAGCAGCTTCCGGGACCCGCGGGCTTTCTTT.

The chain combines TRBV6-1 with TRBJ1-2; no definite D call. This CDR3 is 13 amino acids long. Germline lookup yields CDR1 MNHNS and CDR2 SASEGT. Trimming cost V 6 bases and J 3 bases, with 11 bases left between them. In nucleotides, the CDR3 is TGTGCCAGCAGCTACGGAGGAGACTATGGCTACACCTTC. Translated: CASSYGGDYGYTF.

J is TRBJ2-5 and V is TRBV5-1, with 7 bases that match TRBD2. Germline V CDR1 and CDR2: SGHRS, YFSETQ. The V and J ends lost 4 bases and 3 bases, in that order; junction bases with no gene match: 6. The CDR3 is 14 residues long. CDR3 nucleotides: TGCGCCAGCAGCGGGTCCGGGACTAAAGAGACCCAGTACTTC. Protein sequence: CASSGSGTKETQYF.

This clonotype has at least ten counts. V gene TRBV6-1 combines with J gene TRBJ1-4; weak D call: TRBD1 (6 bases). Germline V gives CDR1 MNHNS, CDR2 SASEGT. The CDR3 sequence is 16 residues long. Trimming pared 8 bases from V and 3 bases from J, leaving 19 bases between. The CDR3 reads CASRAFIRGANEKLFF. In DNA form, the CDR3 reads TGTGCCAGCCGTGCTTTCATCAGGGGTGCTAATGAAAAACTGTTTTTT.

This clonotype was seen ten or more times. The genes are TRBV20-1 and TRBJ2-7; D is tentatively TRBD1 or TRBD2 (6 bases each). The CDR3 is 15 residues long. The ends were cut back, 3 bases at V and 0 bases at J, with 15 bases in the middle. Germline V gene data show CDR1 as DFQATT and CDR2 as SNEGSKA (reference sequence). The CDR3 sequence: CSASLEGVNSYEQYF. CDR3 in DNA: TGCAGTGCTAGCCTGGAGGGGGTTAACTCCTACGAGCAGTACTTC.

In the case of this clonotype: Just one base apart from a much larger clone, this may be a read error. The chain carries TRBV5-5 and TRBJ1-4, with 7 bases matching TRBD1. V shed 0 bases, J shed 3 bases, and the junction held 5 bases outside the gene matches. The CDR3 runs to 16 residues. CDR1 and CDR2 from the germline V gene are SGHKS and YYEKEE (reference sequence). The CDR3 nucleotides are TGTGCCAGCAGCTTGGACCCAGGGGGACCTAATGAAAAACTGTTTTTT. This sequence encodes CASSLDPGGPNEKLFF. Variable domain in full (rest from reference TRBV5-5 and TRBJ1-4): DAGVTQSPTHLIKTRGQQVTLRCSPISGHKSVSWYQQVLGQGPQFIFQYYEKEERGRGNFPDRFSARQFPNYSSELNVNALLLGDSALYLCASSLDPGGPNEKLFFGSGTQLSVL.

This clonotype was counted at least ten times. This sequence joins TRBV5-1 and TRBJ2-7; D may be TRBD2 (6 bases). The CDR3 length is 15 residues. V dropped 4 bases and J dropped 0 bases, with 14 bases sitting between them. Germline-derived CDR1 and CDR2 are SGHRS and YFSETQ. The CDR3 loop is CASSPDAGSSYEQYF. As DNA, the CDR3 is TGCGCCAGCAGCCCGGACGCCGGGAGCTCCTACGAGCAGTACTTC.

By its share, this clonotype is medium-sized (0.01 to 0.1%). The CDR3 sequence: CASSEYHTIGTHQETQYF. CDR3 DNA sequence: TGTGCCAGCAGCGAGTACCATACTATAGGGACGCACCAAGAGACCCAGTACTTC. V usage is TRBV7-4 and J usage is TRBJ2-5; the D gene could be TRBD1 or TRBD2 (5 bases each). This CDR3 has 18 residues. Trimming removed 5 bases from V and 0 bases from J, with 22 bases in between. The V gene's germline CDR1 is SGHVT and CDR2 SQSDAQ.

This clonotype was seen many times. The chain recombines TRBV6-5 with TRBJ2-3; D unclear. Looked up from germline, CDR1 is MNHEY and CDR2 is SVGAGI. Trimming took 2 bases from V and 1 from J, leaving 7 bases between them. The CDR3 is 14 amino acids. The CDR3 is CASSYTRGTDTQYF. As DNA, the CDR3 is TGTGCCAGCAGTTACACACGGGGCACAGATACGCAGTATTTT.

There are a few counts of this clonotype. The chain recombines TRBV20-1 with TRBJ1-6; a weak D match, TRBD1 (5 bases). The CDR3 loop spans 14 amino acids. V was shortened by 0 bases and J by 6 bases, with 9 bases between the two germline ends. The V gene's germline CDR1 is DFQATT and CDR2 SNEGSKA (reference sequence). The CDR3 DNA reads TGCAGTGCTAGAGATTCCGGGACTAATTCACCCCTCCACTTT. Residues: CSARDSGTNSPLHF.

This clonotype has more than one count but fewer than ten. The chain has TRBV5-6 and TRBJ2-3; 7 nucleotides agree with TRBD2. Germline V gives CDR1 SGHDT, CDR2 YYEEEE. The V gene end was trimmed by 0 bases and the J gene end by 4 bases; junction bases not matched to a gene: 5. The length of the CDR3 is 15 residues. CDR3 loop: CASSLGGRASDTQYF. The CDR3 DNA is TGTGCCAGCAGCTTGGGCGGGAGAGCCTCAGATACGCAGTATTTT.

The rearrangement uses TRBV6-5 and TRBJ1-2; D perhaps matches TRBD1 (5 bases). The CDR3 length is 13 residues. Germline V CDR1 and CDR2: MNHEY, SVGAGI. The V end lost 6 bases, the J end lost 2 bases, and 10 bases lay between the germline ends. The CDR3 coding sequence is TGTGCCAGCAGCGGAGCAGGGAACTATGGCTACACCTTC. Its protein product is CASSGAGNYGYTF.

This clonotype was counted at least ten times. The V and J genes are TRBV4-1 and TRBJ2-1; 12 nucleotides align to TRBD2. CDR1 is MGHRA and CDR2 is YSYEKL in the germline V gene. V trimming: 0 bases; J trimming: 8 bases; junction bases outside the gene matches: 8. This CDR3 is 17 amino acids long. This chain's CDR3 is CASSQEGLAGGPYEQFF. The DNA for the CDR3 is TGCGCCAGCAGCCAAGAGGGCCTAGCGGGAGGGCCCTATGAGCAGTTCTTC.

This clonotype was seen many times. This chain uses TRBV6-5 with TRBJ2-5, with D perhaps assigned TRBD1 or TRBD2 (5 bases each). Germline CDR1 and CDR2: MNHEY and SVGAGI. V lost 7 bases, J lost 5 bases, and 11 bases lay in between. The CDR3 runs 12 residues. DNA for the CDR3: TGTGCCAGCAAGGTGGGGGAGGAGACCCAGTACTTC. Amino acids: CASKVGEETQYF.

This clonotype was observed many times. The rearrangement uses TRBV15 and TRBJ2-1; 9 bases fit TRBD2. The V gene's germline CDR1 is LNHNV and CDR2 YYDKDF (reference sequence). Losses at the gene ends were 6 bases for V and 7 bases for J; bases not matched to a gene: 7. CDR3 length: 14 amino acids. CDR3 region: CATSSGRLWNEQFF. CDR3 nucleotide sequence: TGTGCCACCAGTAGCGGGAGATTGTGGAATGAGCAGTTCTTC.

This clonotype occurred many times. J is TRBJ1-4 and V is TRBV20-1, with D tentatively TRBD1 (5 bases). Germline V CDR1 and CDR2: DFQATT, SNEGSKA (reference sequence). V lost 1 base to trimming and J lost 5 bases, with 5 bases between them. This CDR3 contains 12 residues. DNA for the CDR3: TGCAGTGCTAGAGGGACAAATGAAAAACTGTTTTTT. Encoded protein: CSARGTNEKLFF.